This TCR beta chain was recorded in a study of T cell clonality in common variable immunodeficiency. Broader study findings: Links between repertoire features and CVID complications were heterogeneity-limited. TCRbeta clonality was increased in CVID versus healthy controls. Authors noted CVID clonality's cause needs subpopulation repertoire sequencing.

Ten or more counts support this clone. The antigen remains unidentified. The CDR3 goes on 3 residues after the read ends, and that part is filled in from the germline J gene. V shed 1 base and J shed 3 bases, with 13 bases lying between them. Looked up from germline, CDR1 is MGHRA and CDR2 is YSYEKL. This CDR3 has 16 amino acids. Clones were read by immunoSEQ multiplex PCR, and TCRdb kept only the in-frame ones, dropping some. This sample shows 35,000 or so clones and no singletons; around 3.2% rests with the ten largest. The receptor was isolated from a person aged 18-70 years in good health. The V call is TRBV4-1, the J call TRBJ2-1; perhaps TRBD2 as D (5 bases). The sequenced sample consisted of peripheral blood mononuclear cells. CDR3 bases read: TGCGCCAGCAGCCAAGTCGCACAGCGGAGCTACAATGAG. It codes for CASSQVAQRSYNE. The complete CDR3 protein is CASSQVAQRSYNEQFF.